Listed below are T cell receptor beta chains from one sample, sequenced in a study of blood T cell repertoires in COVID-19. The table came from immunoSEQ multiplex PCR; TCRdb's copy has only in-frame clones and leaves some out. Of roughly 300,000 clones listed, approximately 90% are singletons. The sample was peripheral blood. The source of these receptors is a woman aged 25 to 39 with COVID-19, enrolled during active disease. Both conserved end residues are part of each CDR3. A D gene is named only where the DNA matches it firmly. Clone size appears in some rows only: once, few, many, or a class for an expanded clone.

abundance | d_gene | j_gene | v_gene | CDR3aa | CDR3nt
. | . | TRBJ1-2 | TRBV6-1 | CASSDGYRGYGYTF | TGTGCCAGCAGTGATGGCTACCGGGGCTATGGCTACACCTTC
few | TRBD1 | TRBJ1-5 | TRBV6-5 | CASNVRGQGQPQHF | TGTGCCAGCAATGTTAGGGGGCAAGGTCAGCCCCAGCATTTT
. | TRBD1 | TRBJ1-1 | TRBV5-6 | CASSSTGLNTEAFF | TGTGCCAGCAGCTCGACAGGGTTGAACACTGAAGCTTTCTTT
. | . | TRBJ1-1 | TRBV20-1 | CSGNRVEAFF | TGCAGCGGAAATCGGGTAGAGGCTTTCTTT
. | TRBD1 | TRBJ2-7 | TRBV27 | CASSTLGQKYEQYF | TGTGCCAGCAGTACTCTGGGACAGAAGTACGAGCAGTACTTC
. | TRBD2 | TRBJ2-3 | TRBV29-1 | CSVSPAGGTDTQYF | TGCAGCGTTAGCCCAGCGGGGGGCACAGATACGCAGTATTTT
. | . | TRBJ1-3 | TRBV18 | CASSPGRGPGNTIYF | TGTGCCAGCTCACCAGGGCGGGGTCCTGGAAACACCATATATTTT
. | . | TRBJ1-2 | TRBV30 | CAWINTNYGYTF | TGTGCCTGGATTAACACCAACTATGGCTACACCTTC
. | . | TRBJ1-5 | TRBV5-5 | CASPLLSWQPQHF | TGTGCCAGCCCCCTCCTATCATGGCAGCCCCAGCATTTT
. | TRBD1 | TRBJ1-4 | TRBV5-1 | CASSLGDRDFEKLFF | TGCGCCAGCAGCTTGGGGGACAGAGATTTTGAAAAACTGTTTTTT
. | . | TRBJ1-1 | TRBV2 | CASSLKGLDTEAFF | TGTGCCAGCAGCCTCAAGGGGCTGGACACTGAAGCTTTCTTT
. | TRBD1 | TRBJ2-2 | TRBV3-1/TRBV3-2 | CASSQDPRGRTGELFF | TGTGCCAGCAGCCAAGATCCCAGGGGGCGGACCGGGGAGCTGTTTTTT
. | TRBD1 | TRBJ1-1 | TRBV19 | CASRVTGANTEAFF | TGTGCCAGTAGGGTGACAGGGGCGAACACTGAAGCTTTCTTT
. | . | TRBJ1-3 | TRBV6-5 | CASRFTGSGNTIYF | TGTGCCAGCAGATTCACAGGCTCTGGAAACACCATATATTTT
. | TRBD2 | TRBJ2-1 | TRBV11-2 | CASSPFYGEGPYNEQFF | TGTGCCAGCAGCCCCTTTTATGGGGAGGGCCCCTACAATGAGCAGTTCTTC
once | . | TRBJ2-1 | TRBV29-1 | CSVHGRGWDNEQFF | TGCAGCGTTCACGGAAGGGGCTGGGACAATGAGCAGTTCTTC
. | TRBD2 | TRBJ2-1 | TRBV27 | CASSLGPGGSLYNEQFF | TGTGCCAGCAGTTTAGGTCCCGGCGGGAGTCTCTACAATGAGCAGTTCTTC
. | TRBD2 | TRBJ2-5 | TRBV28 | CASKETSGIGAHF | TGTGCCAGCAAGGAGACTAGCGGGATCGGCGCCCACTTC
. | . | TRBJ2-1 | TRBV5-4 | CASSPPGYSGAENEQFF | TGTGCCAGCAGCCCCCCAGGTTATAGTGGGGCAGAGAATGAGCAGTTCTTC
once | TRBD1 | TRBJ1-1 | TRBV27 | CASSHRGRRTEAFF | TGTGCCAGCAGCCACAGGGGGCGAAGGACTGAAGCTTTCTTT
. | . | TRBJ1-1 | TRBV12-5 | CASGFEGSGEAFF | TGTGCTAGTGGTTTTGAGGGTTCGGGTGAAGCTTTCTTT
. | . | TRBJ2-1 | TRBV12-3/TRBV12-4 | CASSALPQNEQFF | TGTGCCAGCAGTGCGCTACCTCAAAATGAGCAGTTCTTC
. | . | TRBJ1-2 | TRBV6-6 | CASSPSPNYGYTF | TGTGCAAGCAGTCCCTCCCCTAACTATGGCTACACCTTC
. | TRBD1 | TRBJ1-2 | TRBV5-1 | CASSPQTGDYYGYTF | TGCGCCAGCAGTCCCCAGACAGGGGACTACTATGGCTACACCTTC
. | TRBD1 | TRBJ2-3 | TRBV9 | CASSVAGQGATDTQYF | TGTGCCAGCAGCGTAGCTGGACAGGGGGCCACAGATACGCAGTATTTT
. | . | TRBJ1-3 | TRBV19 | CASRGQGYAGNTIYF | TGTGCCAGTAGGGGACAAGGGTACGCTGGAAACACCATATATTTT
. | TRBD1 | TRBJ2-7 | TRBV30 | CAWVRRDRGPYEQYF | TGTGCCTGGGTGCGTCGGGACAGGGGGCCCTACGAGCAGTACTTC
. | . | TRBJ1-5 | TRBV6-5 | CASSLEVLAQPQHF | TGTGCCAGCAGTTTGGAGGTCTTGGCTCAGCCCCAGCATTTT
. | . | TRBJ2-5 | TRBV9 | CASSAGSGVGETQYF | TGTGCCAGCAGCGCGGGGTCGGGAGTAGGAGAGACCCAGTACTTC
. | . | TRBJ1-4 | TRBV19 | CASSIVGRPPQF | TGTGCCAGTAGTATAGTGGGGAGGCCTCCCCAATTT
. | . | TRBJ1-1 | TRBV14 | CASSQDTRTEAFF | TGTGCCAGCAGCCAAGATACGCGGACTGAAGCTTTCTTT
. | TRBD2 | TRBJ2-1 | TRBV7-2 | CASSLAGLAGEQFF | TGTGCCAGCAGCTTAGCGGGACTAGCGGGAGAGCAGTTCTTC
. | . | TRBJ2-6 | TRBV18 | CASSRSPTPYSGANVLTF | TGTGCCAGCTCACGTAGCCCGACTCCTTACTCTGGGGCCAACGTCCTGACTTTC
. | . | TRBJ1-1 | TRBV19 | CASSILSVTNTEAFF | TGTGCCAGTAGTATCCTATCCGTAACGAACACTGAAGCTTTCTTT
. | . | TRBJ1-1 | TRBV10-2 | CASSESTGRETEAFF | TGCGCCAGCAGTGAGTCGACTGGACGGGAGACTGAAGCTTTCTTT
. | TRBD2 | TRBJ2-3 | TRBV7-9 | CASSRTSGRATALDTQYF | TGTGCCAGCAGCAGGACTAGCGGGAGGGCCACCGCCCTAGATACGCAGTATTTT
once | TRBD2 | TRBJ2-6 | TRBV5-1 | CASSLGVCGGSGANVLTF | TGCGCCAGCAGCTTGGGGGTTTGCGGGGGCTCTGGGGCCAACGTCCTGACTTTC
. | TRBD1 | TRBJ1-1 | TRBV5-1 | CASSDSRGPVHLNTEAFF | TGCGCCAGCAGCGACAGCAGGGGGCCGGTTCACCTGAACACTGAAGCTTTCTTT
. | . | TRBJ2-7 | TRBV19 | CASSLRGHSYEQYF | TGTGCCAGTAGTCTCCGGGGACATAGCTACGAGCAGTACTTC
few | . | TRBJ1-3 | TRBV30 | CAWSTGNTIYF | TGTGCCTGGAGTACAGGAAACACCATATATTTT
. | . | TRBJ2-4 | TRBV28 | CASSLGRVDIQYF | TGTGCCAGCAGTTTAGGCAGGGTAGACATTCAGTACTTC
. | TRBD1 | TRBJ1-2 | TRBV14 | CASSPRSGQGQLNYGYTF | TGTGCCAGCAGCCCCCGAAGCGGACAGGGACAGCTTAACTATGGCTACACCTTC
. | . | TRBJ1-2 | TRBV29-1 | CSVHADSYGYTF | TGCAGCGTTCACGCAGATTCCTATGGCTACACCTTC
once | TRBD1 | TRBJ2-3 | TRBV11-2 | CASSLIQGVRGDTQYF | TGTGCCAGCAGCTTGATACAGGGGGTTAGGGGAGATACGCAGTATTTT
. | TRBD1 | TRBJ1-4 | TRBV27 | CASSGIGTENEKLFF | TGTGCCAGCAGTGGAATCGGGACAGAAAATGAAAAACTGTTTTTT
. | TRBD2 | TRBJ2-1 | TRBV2 | CASGLEYNEQFF | TGTGCCAGCGGACTAGAATACAATGAGCAGTTCTTC
once | TRBD1 | TRBJ1-2 | TRBV12-3/TRBV12-4 | CASSFTGAGYTF | TGTGCCAGCAGTTTTACAGGGGCCGGCTACACCTTC
once | TRBD1 | TRBJ1-2 | TRBV5-6 | CASSLGQGNYGYTF | TGTGCCAGCAGCTTGGGACAGGGAAACTATGGCTACACCTTC
. | TRBD1 | TRBJ2-7 | TRBV7-3 | CASSLYGTGAYEQYF | TGTGCCAGCAGCTTATATGGGACAGGGGCGTACGAGCAGTACTTC
. | . | TRBJ2-5 | TRBV12-2 | CASRLQGIHQETQYF | TGTGCAAGTCGCTTACAGGGGATCCACCAAGAGACCCAGTACTTC
once | TRBD2 | TRBJ2-7 | TRBV27 | CASSRAGREASYEQYF | TGTGCCAGCTCACGAGCGGGGCGGGAGGCCTCCTACGAGCAGTACTTC
once | . | TRBJ1-4 | TRBV2 | CASSEGRINEKLFF | TGTGCCAGCAGTGAGGGGCGGATTAATGAAAAACTGTTTTTT
. | TRBD1 | TRBJ2-2 | TRBV11-3 | CASSPRQGAGELFF | TGTGCCAGCAGCCCCCGACAGGGGGCCGGGGAGCTGTTTTTT
. | . | TRBJ2-1 | TRBV18 | CASSPGTSYNEQFF | TGTGCCAGCTCACCCGGGACTTCCTACAATGAGCAGTTCTTC
. | . | TRBJ2-7 | TRBV4-1 | CASSASGYGGPSSYEQYF | TGCGCCAGCAGCGCGAGCGGCTACGGGGGGCCTTCCTCCTACGAGCAGTACTTC
. | TRBD1 | TRBJ1-1 | TRBV29-1 | CSVVPGGYTEAFF | TGCAGCGTTGTTCCAGGGGGCTACACTGAAGCTTTCTTT
. | . | TRBJ2-1 | TRBV3-1/TRBV3-2 | CASSPGLNNEQFF | TGTGCCAGCAGCCCGGGACTCAACAATGAGCAGTTCTTC
. | . | TRBJ2-1 | TRBV11-2 | CASSLGPYNEQFF | TGTGCCAGCAGCCTTGGGCCTTACAATGAGCAGTTCTTC